Sequencing of this T cell receptor (beta chain) was carried out in a study of CD8+ T cells in alopecia areata. cDNA serving as the sequencing template came from extracted, reverse transcribed RNA. Libraries were prepared by immunoSEQ multiplex PCR; TCRdb keeps only in-frame clonotypes and omits some of them. The data hold about 110,000 clones, with 55% to 60% observed a single time. The trim removed 6 bases at V and 6 bases at J, leaving 5 bases unmatched. CDR1 is SGHVS, CDR2 FNYEAQ, per germline. The CDR3 contains 14 residues. The researchers isolated CD4+ and CD8+ T cells from PBMCs by sorting. General study results and limits: Higher clonality was seen in lesional scalp than in normal scalp, especially in alopecia totalis/universalis. Resident alphabeta T-cell populations of normal skin are likewise subject to sequencing in scalp samples. Mice showed TCR sharing more clearly than patients did, possibly owing to HLA.

Remarks on this clone: The antigen is undetermined.

The chain recombines TRBV7-6 with TRBJ1-5, with 10 positions matching TRBD1. Sequencing used NKG2D-low CD8+ T cells sorted from blood. This clonotype originated in a human donor with alopecia areata. CDR3 sequence reads: CASSSGTGVQPQHF. The CDR3 bases are TGTGCCAGCAGTTCCGGGACAGGGGTTCAGCCCCAGCATTTT.